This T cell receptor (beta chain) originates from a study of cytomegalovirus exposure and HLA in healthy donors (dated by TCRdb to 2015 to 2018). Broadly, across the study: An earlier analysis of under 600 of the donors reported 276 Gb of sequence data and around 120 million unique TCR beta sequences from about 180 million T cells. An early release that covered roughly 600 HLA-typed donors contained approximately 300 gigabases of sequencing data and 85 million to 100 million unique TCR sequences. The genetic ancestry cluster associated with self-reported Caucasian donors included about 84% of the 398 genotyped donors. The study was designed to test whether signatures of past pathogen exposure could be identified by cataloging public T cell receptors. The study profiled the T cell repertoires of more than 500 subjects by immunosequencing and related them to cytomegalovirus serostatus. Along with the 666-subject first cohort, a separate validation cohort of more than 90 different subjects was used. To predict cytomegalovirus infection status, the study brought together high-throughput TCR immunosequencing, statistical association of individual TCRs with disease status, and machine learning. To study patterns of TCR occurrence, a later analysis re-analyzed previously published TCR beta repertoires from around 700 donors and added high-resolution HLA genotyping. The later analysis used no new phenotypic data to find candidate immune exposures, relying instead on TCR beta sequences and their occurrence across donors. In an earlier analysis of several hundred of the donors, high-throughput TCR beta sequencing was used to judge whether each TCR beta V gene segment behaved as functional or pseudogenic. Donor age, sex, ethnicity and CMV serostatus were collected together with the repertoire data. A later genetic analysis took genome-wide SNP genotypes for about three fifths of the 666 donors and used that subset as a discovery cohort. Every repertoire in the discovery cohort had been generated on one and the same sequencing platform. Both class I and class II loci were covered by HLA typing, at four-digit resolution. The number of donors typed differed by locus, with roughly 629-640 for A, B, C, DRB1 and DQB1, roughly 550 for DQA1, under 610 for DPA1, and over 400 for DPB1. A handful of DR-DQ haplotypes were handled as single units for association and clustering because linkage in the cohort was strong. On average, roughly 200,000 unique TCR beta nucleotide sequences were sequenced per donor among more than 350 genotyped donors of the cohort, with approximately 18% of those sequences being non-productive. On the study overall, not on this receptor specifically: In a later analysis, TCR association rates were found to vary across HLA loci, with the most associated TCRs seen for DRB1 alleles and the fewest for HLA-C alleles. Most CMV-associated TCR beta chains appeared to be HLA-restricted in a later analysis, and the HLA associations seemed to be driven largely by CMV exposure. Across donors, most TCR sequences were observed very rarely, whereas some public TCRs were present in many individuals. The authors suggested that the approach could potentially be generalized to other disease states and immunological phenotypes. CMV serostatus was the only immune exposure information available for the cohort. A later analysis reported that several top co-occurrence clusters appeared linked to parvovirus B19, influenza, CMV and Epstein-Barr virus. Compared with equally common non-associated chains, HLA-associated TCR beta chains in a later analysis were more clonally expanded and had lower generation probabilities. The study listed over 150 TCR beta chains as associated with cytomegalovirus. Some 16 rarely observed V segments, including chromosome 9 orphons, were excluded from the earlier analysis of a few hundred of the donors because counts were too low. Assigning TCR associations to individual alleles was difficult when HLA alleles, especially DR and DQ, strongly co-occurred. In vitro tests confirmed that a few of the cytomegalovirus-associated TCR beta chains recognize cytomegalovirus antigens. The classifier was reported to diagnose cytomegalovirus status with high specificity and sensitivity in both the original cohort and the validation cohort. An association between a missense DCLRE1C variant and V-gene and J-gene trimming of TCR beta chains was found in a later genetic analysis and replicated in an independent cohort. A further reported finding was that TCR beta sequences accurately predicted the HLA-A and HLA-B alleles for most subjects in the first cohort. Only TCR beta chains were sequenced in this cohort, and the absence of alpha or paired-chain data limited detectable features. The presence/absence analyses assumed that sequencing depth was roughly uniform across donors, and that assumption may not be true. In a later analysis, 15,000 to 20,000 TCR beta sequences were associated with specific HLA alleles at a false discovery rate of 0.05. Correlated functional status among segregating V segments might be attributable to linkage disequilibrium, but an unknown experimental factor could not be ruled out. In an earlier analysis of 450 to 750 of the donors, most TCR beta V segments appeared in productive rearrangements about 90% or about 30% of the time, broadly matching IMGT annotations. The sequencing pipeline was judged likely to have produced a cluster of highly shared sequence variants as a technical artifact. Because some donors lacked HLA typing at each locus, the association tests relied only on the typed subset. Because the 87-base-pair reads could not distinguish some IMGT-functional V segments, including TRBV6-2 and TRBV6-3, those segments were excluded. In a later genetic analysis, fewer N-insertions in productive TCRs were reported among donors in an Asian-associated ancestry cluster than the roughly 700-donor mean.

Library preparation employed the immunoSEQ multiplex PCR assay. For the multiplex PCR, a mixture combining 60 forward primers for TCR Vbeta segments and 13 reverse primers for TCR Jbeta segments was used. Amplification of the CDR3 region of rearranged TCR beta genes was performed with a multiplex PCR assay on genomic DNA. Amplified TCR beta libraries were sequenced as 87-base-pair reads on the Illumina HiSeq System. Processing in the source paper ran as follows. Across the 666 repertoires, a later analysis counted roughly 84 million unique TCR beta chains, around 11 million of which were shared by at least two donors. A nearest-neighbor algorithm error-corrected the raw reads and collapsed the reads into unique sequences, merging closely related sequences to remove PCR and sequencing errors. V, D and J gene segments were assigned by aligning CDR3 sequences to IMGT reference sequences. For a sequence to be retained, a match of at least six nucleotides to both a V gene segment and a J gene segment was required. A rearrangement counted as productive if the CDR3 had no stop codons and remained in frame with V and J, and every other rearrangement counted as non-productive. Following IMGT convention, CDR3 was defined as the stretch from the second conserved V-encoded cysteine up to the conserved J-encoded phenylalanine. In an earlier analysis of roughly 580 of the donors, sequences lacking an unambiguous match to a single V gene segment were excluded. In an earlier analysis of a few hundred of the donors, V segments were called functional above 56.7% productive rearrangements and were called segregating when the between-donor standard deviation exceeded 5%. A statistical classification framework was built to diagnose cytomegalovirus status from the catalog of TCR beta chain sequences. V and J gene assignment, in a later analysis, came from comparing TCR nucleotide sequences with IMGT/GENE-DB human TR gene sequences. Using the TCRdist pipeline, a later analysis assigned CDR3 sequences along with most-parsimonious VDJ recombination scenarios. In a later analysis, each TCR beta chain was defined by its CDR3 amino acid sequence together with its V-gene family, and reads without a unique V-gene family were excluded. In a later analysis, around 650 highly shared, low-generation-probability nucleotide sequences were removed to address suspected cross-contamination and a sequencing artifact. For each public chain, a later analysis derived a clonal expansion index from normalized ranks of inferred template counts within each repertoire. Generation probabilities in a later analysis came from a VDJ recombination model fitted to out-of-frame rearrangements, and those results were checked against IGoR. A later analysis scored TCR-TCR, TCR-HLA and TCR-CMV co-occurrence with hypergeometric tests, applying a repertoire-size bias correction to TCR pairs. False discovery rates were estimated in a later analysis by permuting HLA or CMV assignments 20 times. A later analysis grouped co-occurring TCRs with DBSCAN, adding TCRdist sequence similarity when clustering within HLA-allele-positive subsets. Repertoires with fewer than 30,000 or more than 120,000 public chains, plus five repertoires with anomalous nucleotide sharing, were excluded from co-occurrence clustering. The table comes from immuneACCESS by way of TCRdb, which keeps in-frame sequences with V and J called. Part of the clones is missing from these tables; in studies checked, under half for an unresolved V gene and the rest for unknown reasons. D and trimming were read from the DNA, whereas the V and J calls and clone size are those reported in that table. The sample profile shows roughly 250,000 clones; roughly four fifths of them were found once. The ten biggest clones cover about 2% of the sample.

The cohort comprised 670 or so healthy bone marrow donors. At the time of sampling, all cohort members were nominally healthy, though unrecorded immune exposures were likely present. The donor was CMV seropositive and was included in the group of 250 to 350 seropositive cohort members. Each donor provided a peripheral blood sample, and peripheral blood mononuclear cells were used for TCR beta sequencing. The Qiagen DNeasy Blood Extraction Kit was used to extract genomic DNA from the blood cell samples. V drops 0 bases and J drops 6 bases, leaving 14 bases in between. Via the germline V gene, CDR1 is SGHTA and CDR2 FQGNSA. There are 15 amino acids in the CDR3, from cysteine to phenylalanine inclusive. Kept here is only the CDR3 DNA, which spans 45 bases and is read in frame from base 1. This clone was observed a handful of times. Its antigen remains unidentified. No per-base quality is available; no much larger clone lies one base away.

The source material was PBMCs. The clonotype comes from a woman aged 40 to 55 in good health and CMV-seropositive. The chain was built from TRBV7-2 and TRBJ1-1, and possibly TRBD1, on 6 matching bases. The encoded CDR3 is CASSLANREVAEAFF. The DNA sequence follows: TGTGCCAGCAGCTTAGCAAACAGGGAAGTGGCTGAAGCTTTCTTT.